The 10 T cell receptor beta chains below were found in one sample sequenced in a study of spatial heterogeneity in lung cancer. One entry per CDR3 protein, called by TCRdb with MiXCR from the 5' RACE reads. The sample shows 23,000 or so distinct CDR3 sequences, around 10% of them seen only once. Noted time point: blood at routine non-recurrence follow-up after resection. Material: PBMCs, obtained at follow-up. The source is a male donor with early-stage non-small cell lung cancer.

This clonotype was counted at least ten times. This chain's CDR3 is CASSPQSGARGEQYF. In DNA, the CDR3 is TGTGCCAGCAGCCCTCAGAGTGGGGCCCGGGGCGAGCAGTACTTC. The genes are TRBV7-2 and TRBJ2-7, with D tentatively TRBD1 or TRBD2 (5 bases each). The CDR3 is made up of 15 amino acids. Germline-derived CDR1 and CDR2 are SGHTA and FQGNSA. V was trimmed by 5 bases and J by 6 bases, leaving 20 bases between them.

This sequence joins TRBV6-1 and TRBJ1-1; D is possibly TRBD1 (6 bases). This CDR3 contains 15 residues. Looked up from germline, CDR1 is MNHNS and CDR2 is SASEGT. Between the trimmed V and J ends, which lost 0 bases and 7 bases, there was a span of 15 bases. CDR3 in amino acids: CASSEALGGAVEAFF. CDR3 sequence (DNA): TGTGCCAGCAGTGAAGCGCTGGGGGGGGCTGTTGAAGCTTTCTTT.

This clonotype showed up many times. The gene calls are TRBV4-1 and TRBJ2-7, with D perhaps matching TRBD2 (5 bases). There are 15 residues in the CDR3. Germline loops: CDR1 MGHRA, CDR2 YSYEKL. The germline V and J ends were trimmed by 5 bases and 1 base, with 15 bases remaining between them. The CDR3 spells CASSRTRTASYEQYF. For the CDR3, the DNA is TGCGCCAGCAGCAGAACTAGAACAGCTTCCTACGAGCAGTACTTC.

This clonotype was observed many times. The V gene is TRBV6-2 or TRBV6-3, the J gene TRBJ1-2; no clear D gene. Per the germline V gene, CDR1 is MNHEY and CDR2 is SVGEGT. V was cut by 0 bases and J by 4 bases, with 9 bases left in between. This CDR3 region has 14 residues. The CDR3 bases are TGTGCCAGCAGTTACTCAGAGGATTCCTATGGCTACACCTTC. This gives the protein CASSYSEDSYGYTF.

This clonotype was picked up a small number of times. V usage is TRBV6-2 or TRBV6-3 and J usage is TRBJ1-1, with D perhaps TRBD1 (6 bases). V was cut by 2 bases and J by 4 bases, with 11 bases left in between. The germline CDR1 and CDR2 sequences are MNHEY and SVGEGT. This CDR3 spans 14 amino acids. In DNA, the CDR3 is TGTGCCAGCAGTTACCAGGACAGAGGCACTGAAGCTTTCTTT. Translated: CASSYQDRGTEAFF.

With regard to this clonotype: This clone may be a read error of a much larger clone one base away. The V call is TRBV18, the J call TRBJ2-3, with a weak D call TRBD1 (6 bases). The CDR3 extends over 17 amino acids. CDR1 and CDR2 from the germline V gene are KGHSH and LQKENI. V was pared by 3 bases and J by 6 bases, with 22 bases between. The CDR3 is CASSPLSRQAARDTQYF. Written as DNA, the CDR3 is TGTGCCAGCTCACCCCTCTCAAGACAGGCGGCGCGGGATACGCAGTATTTT.

In its sample, this clonotype was seen many times. V and J are TRBV7-2 and TRBJ2-7; D perhaps matches TRBD1 (6 bases). This CDR3 is 14 amino acids long. Germline values: CDR1 SGHTA, CDR2 FQGNSA. The V end lost 5 bases, the J end lost 3 bases, and 14 bases lay between the germline ends. DNA for the CDR3: TGTGCCAGCAGCCCGATGGGGGCGCGCTACGAGCAGTACTTC. This translates into CASSPMGARYEQYF.

This clonotype showed up just a few times. The gene calls are TRBV6-2 or TRBV6-3 and TRBJ1-3, with 7 bases lining up with TRBD1. In germline, CDR1 is MNHEY, CDR2 SVGEGT. Trimming cost V 6 bases and J 0 bases; bases outside gene matches: 5. The CDR3 loop spans 15 amino acids. The CDR3, as DNA: TGTGCCAGCAGACCGACAGGGAGCTCTGGAAACACCATATATTTT. This gives the protein CASRPTGSSGNTIYF.

Ten or more counts support this clonotype. This rearrangement joins TRBV7-9 to TRBJ2-7, with D uncertain. Germline loops: CDR1 SEHNR, CDR2 FQNEAQ (reference sequence). The CDR3 has 12 residues. Trimming pared 3 bases from V and 7 bases from J, leaving 10 bases between. CDR3 amino acids: CASSFPGREQYF. CDR3 coding DNA: TGTGCCAGCAGCTTTCCGGGCCGGGAGCAGTACTTC.

In the case of this clonotype: This may arise from a read error, as a much more abundant clone is one base away. V usage is TRBV5-8 and J usage is TRBJ2-2; 9 nucleotides line up with TRBD1. Per germline, CDR1 SGHTS and CDR2 YDEGEE. The CDR3 loop spans 15 amino acids. The CDR3 DNA reads as TGTGTCAGCAGCTTGGAGGACAGGGGTACCGGGGAGCTGTTTTTT. Residues: CVSSLEDRGTGELFF.